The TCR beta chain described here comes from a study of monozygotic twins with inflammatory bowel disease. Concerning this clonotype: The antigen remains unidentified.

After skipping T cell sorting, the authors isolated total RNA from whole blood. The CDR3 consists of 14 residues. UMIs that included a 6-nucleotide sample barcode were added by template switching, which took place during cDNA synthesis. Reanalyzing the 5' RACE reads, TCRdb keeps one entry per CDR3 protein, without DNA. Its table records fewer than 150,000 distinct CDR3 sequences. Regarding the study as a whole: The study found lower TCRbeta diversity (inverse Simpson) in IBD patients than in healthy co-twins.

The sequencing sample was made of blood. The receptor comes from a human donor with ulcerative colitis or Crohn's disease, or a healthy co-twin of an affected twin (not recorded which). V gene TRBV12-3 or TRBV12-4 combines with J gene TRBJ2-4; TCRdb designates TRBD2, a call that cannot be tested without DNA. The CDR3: CASSPALAKNIQYF.